This entry describes one T cell receptor (beta chain). Its antigen is still unknown. This record belongs to a study of cytomegalovirus exposure and HLA in healthy donors. V dropped 3 bases and J dropped 5; count of bases not matched to a gene: 6. The V gene's germline CDR1 is GTSNPN and CDR2 SVGIG (reference sequence). CDR3 length: 13 amino acids. Notes on the study in general: TCR beta chains associated with HLA were, in a later analysis, more clonally expanded than equally common others.

Though nominally healthy at sampling, donors likely had unrecorded immune exposures. Vbeta (60) and Jbeta (13) primers were used in the PCR. As originally analysed: As a later analysis found, there were 70 million to 100 million unique TCR beta chains, of which around 10 million were shared. The repertoire was sequenced with immunoSEQ multiplex PCR; TCRdb's copy has only in-frame clones and lacks some. V and J calls and clone size follow that table, whereas D and trimming were derived from the DNA. The table includes about 95,000 clones, 75% to 85% detected once. The sequenced sample consisted of PBMCs. This chain uses TRBV30 with TRBJ1-1; 7 bases are shared with TRBD1. This clonotype originated in a man aged 30 to 39 in good health and CMV-seropositive. The CDR3 reads CAWRGQLVTEAFF. In DNA, the CDR3 is TGTGCCTGGAGGGGACAGTTAGTGACTGAAGCTTTCTTT.